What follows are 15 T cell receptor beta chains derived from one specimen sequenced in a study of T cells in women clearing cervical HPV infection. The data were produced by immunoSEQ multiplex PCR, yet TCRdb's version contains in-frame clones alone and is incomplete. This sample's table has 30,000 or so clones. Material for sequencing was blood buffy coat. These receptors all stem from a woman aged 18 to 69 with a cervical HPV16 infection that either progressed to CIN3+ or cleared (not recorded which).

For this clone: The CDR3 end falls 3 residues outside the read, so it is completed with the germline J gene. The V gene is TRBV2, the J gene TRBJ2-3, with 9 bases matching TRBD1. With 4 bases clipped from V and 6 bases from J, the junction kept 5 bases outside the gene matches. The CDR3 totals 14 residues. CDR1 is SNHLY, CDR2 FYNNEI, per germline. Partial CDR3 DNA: TGTGCCAGCAGTGTAGTAGGACAGGGGGATACG. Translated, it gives CASSVVGQGDT. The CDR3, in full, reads CASSVVGQGDTQYF. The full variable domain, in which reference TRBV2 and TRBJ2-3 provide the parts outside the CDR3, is EPEVTQTPSHQVTQMGQEVILRCVPISNHLYFYWYRQILGQKVEFLVSFYNNEISEKSEIFDDQFSVERPDGSNFTLKIRSTKLEDSAMYFCASSVVGQGDTQYFGPGTRLTVL.

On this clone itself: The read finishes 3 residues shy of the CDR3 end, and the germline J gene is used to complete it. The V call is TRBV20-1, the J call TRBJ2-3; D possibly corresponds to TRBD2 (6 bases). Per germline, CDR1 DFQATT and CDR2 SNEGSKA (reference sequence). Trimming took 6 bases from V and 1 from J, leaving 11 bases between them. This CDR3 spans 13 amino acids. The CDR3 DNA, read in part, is TGCAGTGCGAGGGACTTTCGCACAGATACG. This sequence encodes CSARDFRTDT. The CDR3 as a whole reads CSARDFRTDTQYF.

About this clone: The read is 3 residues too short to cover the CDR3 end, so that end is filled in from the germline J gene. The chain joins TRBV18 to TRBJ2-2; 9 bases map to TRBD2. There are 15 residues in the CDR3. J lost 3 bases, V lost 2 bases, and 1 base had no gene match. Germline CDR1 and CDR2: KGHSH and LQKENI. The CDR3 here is CASSPGTSYTGELFF. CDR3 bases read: TGTGCCAGCTCACCAGGGACTAGCTACACCGGGGAG.

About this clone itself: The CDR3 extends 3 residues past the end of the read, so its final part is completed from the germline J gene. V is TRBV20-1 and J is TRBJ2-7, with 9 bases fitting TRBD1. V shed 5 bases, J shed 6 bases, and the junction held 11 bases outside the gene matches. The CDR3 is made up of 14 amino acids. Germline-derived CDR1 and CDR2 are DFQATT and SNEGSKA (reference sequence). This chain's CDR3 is CSAPRQGVLGEQYF. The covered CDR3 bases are TGCAGTGCTCCTAGACAGGGGGTCCTCGGCGAG.

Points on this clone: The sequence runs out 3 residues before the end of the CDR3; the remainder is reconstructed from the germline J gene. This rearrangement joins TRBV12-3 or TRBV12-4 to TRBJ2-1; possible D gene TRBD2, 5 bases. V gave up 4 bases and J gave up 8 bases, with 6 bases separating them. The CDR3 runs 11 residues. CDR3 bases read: TGTGCCAGCAGTTCCGGGGATGAG. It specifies CASSSGDE. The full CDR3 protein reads CASSSGDEQFF.

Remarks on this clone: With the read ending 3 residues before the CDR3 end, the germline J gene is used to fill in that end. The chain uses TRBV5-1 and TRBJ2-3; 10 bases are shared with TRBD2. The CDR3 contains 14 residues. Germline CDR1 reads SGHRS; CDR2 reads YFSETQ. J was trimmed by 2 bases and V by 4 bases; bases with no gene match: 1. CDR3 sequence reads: CASSTSGITDTQYF. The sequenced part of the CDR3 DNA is TGCGCCAGCAGCACTAGCGGGATCACAGATACG.

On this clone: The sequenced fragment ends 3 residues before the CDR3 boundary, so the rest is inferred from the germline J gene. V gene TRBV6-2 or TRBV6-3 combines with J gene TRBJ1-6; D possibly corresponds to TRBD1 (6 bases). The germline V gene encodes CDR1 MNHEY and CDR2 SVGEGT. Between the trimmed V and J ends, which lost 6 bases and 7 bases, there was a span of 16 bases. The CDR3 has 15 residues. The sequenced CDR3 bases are TGTGCCAGCAGGTCACAGGGATTTGGGAATTCACCC. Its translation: CASRSQGFGNSP. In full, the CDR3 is CASRSQGFGNSPLHF.

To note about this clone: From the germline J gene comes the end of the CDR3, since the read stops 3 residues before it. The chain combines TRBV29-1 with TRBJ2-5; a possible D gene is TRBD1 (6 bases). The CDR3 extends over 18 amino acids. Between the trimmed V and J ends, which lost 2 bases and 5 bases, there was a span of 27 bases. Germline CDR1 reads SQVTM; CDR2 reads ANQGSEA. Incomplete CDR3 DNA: TGCAGCGTTGAAAACCCAAGACAGGATTACAGGGTAGGGGAGACC. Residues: CSVENPRQDYRVGET. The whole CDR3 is CSVENPRQDYRVGETQYF.

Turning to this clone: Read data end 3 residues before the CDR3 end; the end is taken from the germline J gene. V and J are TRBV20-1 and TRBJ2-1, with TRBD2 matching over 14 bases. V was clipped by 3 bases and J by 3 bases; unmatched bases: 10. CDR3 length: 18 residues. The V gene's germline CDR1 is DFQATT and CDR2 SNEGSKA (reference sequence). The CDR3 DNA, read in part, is TGCAGTGCTAGCTCGACTAGCGGGGGGGCCGTATTCTACAATGAG. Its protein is CSASSTSGGAVFYNE. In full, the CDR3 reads CSASSTSGGAVFYNEQFF.

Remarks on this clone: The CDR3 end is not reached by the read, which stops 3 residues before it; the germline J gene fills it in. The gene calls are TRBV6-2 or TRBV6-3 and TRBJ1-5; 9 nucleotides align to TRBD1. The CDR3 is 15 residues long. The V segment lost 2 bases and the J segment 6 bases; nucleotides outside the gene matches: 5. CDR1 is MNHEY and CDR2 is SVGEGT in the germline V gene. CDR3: CASSYRTGAFQPQHF. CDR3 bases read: TGTGCCAGCAGTTACCGGACAGGGGCTTTTCAGCCC.

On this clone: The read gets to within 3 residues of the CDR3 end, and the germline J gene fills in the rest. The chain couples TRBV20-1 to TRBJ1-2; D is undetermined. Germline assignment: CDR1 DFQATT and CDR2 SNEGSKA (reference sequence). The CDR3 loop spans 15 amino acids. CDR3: CSASNSLAGERGYTF. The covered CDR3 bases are TGCAGTGCTAGTAATTCTCTAGCGGGCGAGAGAGGC.

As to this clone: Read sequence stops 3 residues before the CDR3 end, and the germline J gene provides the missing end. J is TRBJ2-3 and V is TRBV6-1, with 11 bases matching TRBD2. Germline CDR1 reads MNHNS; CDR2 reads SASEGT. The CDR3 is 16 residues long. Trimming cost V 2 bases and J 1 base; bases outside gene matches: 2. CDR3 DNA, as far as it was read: TGTGCCAGCAGTGAATCACTAGCGGGGGGCACAGATACG. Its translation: CASSESLAGGTDT. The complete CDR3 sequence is CASSESLAGGTDTQYF.

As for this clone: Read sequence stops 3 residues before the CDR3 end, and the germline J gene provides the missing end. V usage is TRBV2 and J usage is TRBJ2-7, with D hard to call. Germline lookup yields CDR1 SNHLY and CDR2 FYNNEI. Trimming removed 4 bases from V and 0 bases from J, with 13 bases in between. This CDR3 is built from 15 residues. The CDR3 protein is CASSVGRSFSYEQYF. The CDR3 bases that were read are TGTGCCAGCAGTGTCGGCAGGTCCTTCTCCTACGAG.

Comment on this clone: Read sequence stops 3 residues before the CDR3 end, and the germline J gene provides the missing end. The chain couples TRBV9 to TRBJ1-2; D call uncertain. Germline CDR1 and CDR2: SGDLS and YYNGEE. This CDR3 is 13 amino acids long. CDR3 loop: CASSVGDILGYTF. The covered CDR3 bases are TGTGCCAGCAGCGTAGGTGACATCCTCGGC.

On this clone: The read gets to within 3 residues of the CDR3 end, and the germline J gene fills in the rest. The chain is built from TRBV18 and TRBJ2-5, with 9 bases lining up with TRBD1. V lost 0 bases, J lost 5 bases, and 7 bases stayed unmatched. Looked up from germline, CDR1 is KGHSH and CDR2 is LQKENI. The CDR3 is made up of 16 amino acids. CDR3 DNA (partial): TGTGCCAGCTCACCACCCGGACAGGGGTTAGGGGAGACC. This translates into CASSPPGQGLGET. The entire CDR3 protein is CASSPPGQGLGETQYF.